A single sample is the source of the 30 T cell receptor beta chains below, sequenced in a study of T cells after somatic rescue of genetic block. Sequencing used immunoSEQ multiplex PCR; TCRdb keeps in-frame clones, though not all of them. Seen here are roughly 92,000 clones, over 80% observed once, and the top ten hold 1.5% to 2%. The sequenced sample consisted of peripheral blood mononuclear cells (PBMCs). The receptors stem from a woman aged 18-35 years.

This rearrangement joins TRBV7-9 to TRBJ1-2; D may be TRBD1 (6 bases). This CDR3 has 15 amino acids. The V end was cut by 7 bases, the J end by 0 bases, with 15 bases between. Looked up from germline, CDR1 is SEHNR and CDR2 is FQNEAQ (reference sequence). The CDR3 protein is CASTTRTAPNYGYTF. In DNA form, the CDR3 reads TGTGCCAGCACCACACGGACAGCCCCTAACTATGGCTACACCTTC. Together with reference TRBV7-9 and TRBJ1-2, the CDR3 gives the full variable domain: DTGVSQNPRHKITKRGQNVTFRCDPISEHNRLYWYRQTLGQGPEFLTYFQNEAQLEKSRLLSDRFSAERPKGSFSTLEIQRTEQGDSAMYLCASTTRTAPNYGYTFGSGTRLTVV.

The chain carries TRBV5-1 and TRBJ2-3; D is ambiguous. CDR3 length: 13 amino acids. V lost 4 bases and J 2 bases, leaving 8 bases between the germline ends. Germline values: CDR1 SGHRS, CDR2 YFSETQ. CDR3 amino acids: CASSKQNTDTQYF. CDR3 nucleotides: TGCGCCAGCAGCAAACAAAACACAGATACGCAGTATTTT.

V gene TRBV30 combines with J gene TRBJ2-3, with D perhaps matching TRBD2 (6 bases). The CDR3 consists of 15 residues. V gave up 0 bases and J gave up 0 bases, with 10 bases separating them. Germline V gene sequence: CDR1 GTSNPN, CDR2 SVGIG (reference sequence). The CDR3 coding sequence is TGTGCCTGGAGTGTCGGAAGCGGGAGCACAGATACGCAGTATTTT. It specifies CAWSVGSGSTDTQYF.

This chain connects TRBV5-4 to TRBJ2-7; D remains ambiguous. The V gene's germline CDR1 is SGHNT and CDR2 YYREEE (reference sequence). V was cut by 2 bases and J by 0 bases, with 15 bases left in between. The CDR3 is 16 amino acids. CDR3 sequence: CASSLGQKRSSYEQYF. CDR3 sequence (DNA): TGTGCCAGCAGCTTAGGCCAAAAAAGGAGCTCCTACGAGCAGTACTTC.

V is TRBV11-2 and J is TRBJ2-2; D unresolved. Germline assignment: CDR1 SGHAT and CDR2 FQNNGV. V was clipped by 2 bases and J by 0 bases, with 7 bases between them. The CDR3 is 15 residues long. This CDR3 is CASSLNFPNTGELFF. The CDR3 bases are TGTGCCAGCAGCTTAAATTTTCCGAACACCGGGGAGCTGTTTTTT.

V and J are TRBV5-1 and TRBJ1-3; 8 nucleotides line up with TRBD1. The CDR3 sequence is 16 residues long. Germline V gene data show CDR1 as SGHRS and CDR2 as YFSETQ. The V and J ends lost 1 base and 0 bases, in that order; junction bases with no gene match: 3. CDR3 bases: TGCGCCAGCAGCTTGAGCGGACAGGGCTCTGGAAACACCATATATTTT. As protein: CASSLSGQGSGNTIYF.

The genes are TRBV2 and TRBJ2-1, with 7 bases aligning to TRBD1. After removal of 4 bases from V and 7 bases from J, the junction contained 7 bases not matched to a gene. Germline CDR1 is SNHLY and CDR2 is FYNNEI. CDR3 length equals 14 residues. The CDR3 DNA reads TGTGCCAGCAGTGTTGACAGGGTACCGAATGAGCAGTTCTTC. This encodes CASSVDRVPNEQFF.

This rearrangement joins TRBV7-9 to TRBJ1-1, with 8 positions matching TRBD1. The CDR3 consists of 15 residues. CDR1 is SEHNR and CDR2 is FQNEAQ in the germline V gene (reference sequence). Trimming removed 1 base from V and 7 bases from J; junction bases left unmatched: 8. CDR3 in DNA: TGTGCCAGCAGCTTAGGACAGGGGAAGTTCGGTGAAGCTTTCTTT. Residues: CASSLGQGKFGEAFF.

The gene calls are TRBV6-4 and TRBJ1-6; TRBD1 might be the D (5 bases). In germline, CDR1 is MRHNA, CDR2 SNTAGT. V shed 6 bases and J shed 7 bases, with 10 bases lying between them. This CDR3 has 13 amino acids. The CDR3 reads CASRLDTNSPLHF. Written as DNA, the CDR3 is TGTGCCAGCAGGTTGGACACCAATTCACCCCTCCACTTT.

J is TRBJ2-2 and V is TRBV5-1, with 7 bases lining up with TRBD1. V trimming: 4 bases; J trimming: 5 bases; junction bases outside the gene matches: 8. The CDR3 loop spans 15 amino acids. The V gene's germline CDR1 is SGHRS and CDR2 YFSETQ. The CDR3 spells CASSPRQGMTGELFF. CDR3 nucleotides: TGCGCCAGCAGCCCTAGACAGGGTATGACCGGGGAGCTGTTTTTT. The full variable domain, in which reference TRBV5-1 and TRBJ2-2 provide the parts outside the CDR3, is KAGVTQTPRYLIKTRGQQVTLSCSPISGHRSVSWYQQTPGQGLQFLFEYFSETQRNKGNFPGRFSGRQFSNSRSEMNVSTLELGDSALYLCASSPRQGMTGELFFGEGSRLTVL.

The rearrangement links TRBV10-2 to TRBJ2-1, with D perhaps TRBD2 (6 bases). Germline-derived CDR1 and CDR2 are WSHSY and SAAADI. Trimming shortened V by 2 bases and J by 9 bases, and 11 bases separated the two germline ends. The CDR3 length is 13 residues. The CDR3: CASSEQTRTEQFF. The CDR3, as DNA: TGCGCCAGCAGTGAGCAGACTAGGACTGAGCAGTTCTTC.

The chain combines TRBV5-4 with TRBJ1-4; maybe TRBD1 (5 bases). Trimming removed 4 bases at V and 6 bases at J, with 16 bases between. The CDR3 runs to 15 residues. Germline V gene data show CDR1 as SGHNT and CDR2 as YYREEE (reference sequence). The CDR3 reads CASSLRERGDEKLFF. CDR3 coding DNA: TGTGCCAGCAGCCTCAGGGAGCGGGGAGATGAAAAACTGTTTTTT.

A single count supports this clone. The chain employs TRBV10-3 and TRBJ2-5; D could derive from TRBD1 or TRBD2 (6 bases each). CDR3 length: 16 residues. Germline V gene lookup returns CDR1 ENHRY and CDR2 SYGVKD. V lost 0 bases, J lost 6 bases, and 17 bases lay in between. The CDR3 coding sequence is TGTGCCATCAGTGAGTCGACTAATGGGGGGCGAAAGACCCAGTACTTC. This codes for CAISESTNGGRKTQYF.

The V gene is TRBV28, the J gene TRBJ2-3, with D maybe TRBD2 (6 bases). Germline-derived CDR1 and CDR2 are MDHEN and SYDVKM. The CDR3 contains 13 residues. The germline V and J ends were trimmed by 9 bases and 0 bases, with 10 bases remaining between them. The CDR3 sequence is CASLATSTDTQYF. The CDR3 coding sequence is TGTGCCAGTCTAGCGACTAGCACAGATACGCAGTATTTT.

The chain joins TRBV18 to TRBJ2-1, with D perhaps assigned TRBD1 or TRBD2 (5 bases each). V was pared by 4 bases and J by 2 bases, with 24 bases between. The germline gives CDR1 KGHSH, CDR2 LQKENI. CDR3 length: 19 residues. The CDR3 region has the DNA TGTGCCAGCTCACAAGCCGGGACCCACTGGGTAAGGACCTACAATGAGCAGTTCTTC. Translated: CASSQAGTHWVRTYNEQFF. Full variable domain (remainder filled in from reference TRBV18 and TRBJ2-1): NAGVMQNPRHLVRRRGQEARLRCSPMKGHSHVYWYRQLPEEGLKFMVYLQKENIIDESGMPKERFSAEFPKEGPSILRIQQVVRGDSAAYFCASSQAGTHWVRTYNEQFFGPGTRLTVL.

This chain connects TRBV13 to TRBJ2-7; 11 nucleotides line up with TRBD1. Germline trimming cut 5 bases from V and 6 bases from J; bases unmatched to any gene: 9. Germline CDR1 PRHDT, CDR2 FYEKMQ (reference sequence). The CDR3 loop spans 15 amino acids. The CDR3 bases are TGTGCCAGCAGCCCAGGAGGACAGGGGGCGGCCGAGCAGTACTTC. Translating gives CASSPGGQGAAEQYF. Drawing the rest from reference TRBV13 and TRBJ2-7, the complete variable domain is AAGVIQSPRHLIKEKRETATLKCYPIPRHDTVYWYQQGPGQDPQFLISFYEKMQSDKGSIPDRFSAQQFSDYHSELNMSSLELGDSALYFCASSPGGQGAAEQYFGPGTRLTVT.

The rearrangement links TRBV5-1 to TRBJ2-1; 13 positions agree with TRBD2. The CDR3 spans 18 residues. V was pared by 3 bases and J by 1 base, with 7 bases of the junction left unmatched. Looked up from germline, CDR1 is SGHRS and CDR2 is YFSETQ. The CDR3 loop is CASSWTSGSGGSYNEQFF. The CDR3, as DNA: TGCGCCAGCAGCTGGACTAGCGGGAGCGGGGGTTCCTACAATGAGCAGTTCTTC. The full variable domain, completed using reference TRBV5-1 and TRBJ2-1, is KAGVTQTPRYLIKTRGQQVTLSCSPISGHRSVSWYQQTPGQGLQFLFEYFSETQRNKGNFPGRFSGRQFSNSRSEMNVSTLELGDSALYLCASSWTSGSGGSYNEQFFGPGTRLTVL.

The rearrangement joins TRBV11-3 to TRBJ1-2, with a weak D call TRBD1 (6 bases). Germline CDR1 and CDR2: SGHNT and YENEEA. V lost 0 bases to trimming and J lost 4 bases, with 15 bases between them. This CDR3 has 16 residues. This CDR3 reads CASSLDGGQSGYGYTF. The CDR3 DNA follows: TGTGCCAGCAGCTTAGATGGCGGACAGTCTGGCTATGGCTACACCTTC.

This chain links TRBV5-3 with TRBJ2-2, with 9 positions matching TRBD2. TRBV5-3 is labeled an ORF, and its function is uncertain. The CDR3 has 15 amino acids. V gave up 2 bases and J gave up 6 bases; unmatched junction bases: 5. CDR3 amino acids: CARSFLAGSPGELFF. The CDR3 DNA follows: TGTGCCAGAAGCTTCCTAGCGGGAAGCCCCGGGGAGCTGTTTTTT.

This clone was recorded once. The V gene is TRBV5-1, the J gene TRBJ2-1, with 9 bases matching TRBD2. The germline gives CDR1 SGHRS, CDR2 YFSETQ. J gave up 5 bases and V 4 bases, and 13 bases lay outside the gene matches. There are 17 residues in the CDR3. For the CDR3, the DNA is TGCGCCAGCAGCCGGACTAGCGCGGGAGAAGGGAACAATGAGCAGTTCTTC. Translated, it gives CASSRTSAGEGNNEQFF.

V and J are TRBV5-1 and TRBJ2-1, with D uncertain. The V gene lost 0 bases and the J gene lost 5 bases, with 9 bases spanning the gap. CDR1 and CDR2 (germline): SGHRS, YFSETQ. This CDR3 has 14 residues. CDR3 in amino acids: CASSLEAINNEQFF. The CDR3 DNA sequence: TGCGCCAGCAGCTTGGAGGCTATAAACAATGAGCAGTTCTTC.

This clone was detected only once. V usage is TRBV4-2 and J usage is TRBJ1-4; perhaps TRBD1 as D (6 bases). V lost 3 bases and J lost 0, with 11 bases in between. Germline CDR1 LGHNA, CDR2 YNFKEQ. CDR3 length: 16 amino acids. The CDR3 DNA sequence: TGTGCCAGCAGCCATGAAGGGGGGGCAACTAATGAAAAACTGTTTTTT. Its protein product is CASSHEGGATNEKLFF.

This clone was detected only once. The chain couples TRBV5-1 to TRBJ2-6; D ambiguous. The CDR3 is made up of 15 amino acids. Germline assignment: CDR1 SGHRS and CDR2 YFSETQ. Trimming removed 0 bases from V and 0 bases from J, with 4 bases in between. The chain's CDR3 is CASSLALSGANVLTF. In DNA, the CDR3 is TGCGCCAGCAGCTTGGCGCTCTCTGGGGCCAACGTCCTGACTTTC.

The chain uses TRBV6-6 and TRBJ1-3; TRBD1 might be the D (6 bases). Deletions cut 2 bases from V and 2 bases from J, with 10 bases between. Germline lookup yields CDR1 MNHNY and CDR2 SVGAGI (reference sequence). The length of the CDR3 is 15 residues. CDR3 region: CASSYEGVTGNTIYF. In DNA form, the CDR3 reads TGTGCCAGCAGTTACGAGGGGGTGACTGGAAACACCATATATTTT.

J is TRBJ1-4 and V is TRBV10-3, with 8 bases lining up with TRBD1. Germline V gene data show CDR1 as ENHRY and CDR2 as SYGVKD. CDR3 length: 13 residues. J gave up 7 bases and V 10 bases, and 8 bases lay outside the gene matches. The CDR3 nucleotides are TGTGCCACCGCAGGGGGCATGGGTGAAAAACTGTTTTTT. It codes for CATAGGMGEKLFF.

The gene calls are TRBV9 and TRBJ2-7; 7 nucleotides match TRBD1. The CDR3 covers 13 residues. After removal of 3 bases from V and 6 bases from J, the junction contained 6 bases not matched to a gene. CDR1 SGDLS and CDR2 YYNGEE come from the germline V gene. DNA for the CDR3: TGTGCCAGCAGCGGGAAGACAGGGAGCGAGCAGTACTTC. Its protein product is CASSGKTGSEQYF.

The chain is built from TRBV19 and TRBJ2-1, with D tentatively TRBD2 (5 bases). Trimming pared 5 bases from V and 8 bases from J, leaving 13 bases between. Germline CDR1 is LNHDA and CDR2 is SQIVND (reference sequence). The CDR3 totals 13 residues. This chain's CDR3 is CASSARGLDEQFF. The DNA of the CDR3 is TGTGCCAGTAGTGCGAGAGGGCTCGATGAGCAGTTCTTC.

The rearrangement joins TRBV27 to TRBJ1-2, with D perhaps TRBD1 (5 bases). V was cut by 4 bases and J by 6 bases, with 24 bases left in between. The germline CDR1 and CDR2 sequences are MNHEY and SMNVEV (reference sequence). The CDR3 is 17 residues long. The CDR3 region is CASSSTGRGAHWNGYTF. CDR3 coding DNA: TGTGCCAGCAGTTCCACGGGGCGGGGTGCCCACTGGAATGGCTACACCTTC.

J is TRBJ2-2 and V is TRBV7-2; no firm D call. CDR1 is SGHTA and CDR2 is FQGNSA in the germline V gene. The CDR3 contains 15 residues. The V gene lost 1 base and the J gene lost 2 bases, with 8 bases spanning the gap. CDR3 amino acids: CASSLVRLNTGELFF. The CDR3 DNA follows: TGTGCCAGCAGCTTAGTTCGTCTCAACACCGGGGAGCTGTTTTTT.

V usage is TRBV30 and J usage is TRBJ2-3; D is perhaps TRBD2 (6 bases). The ends were cut back, 3 bases at V and 5 bases at J, with 15 bases in the middle. The CDR3 is made up of 14 amino acids. The V gene's germline CDR1 is GTSNPN and CDR2 SVGIG (reference sequence). The DNA of the CDR3 is TGTGCCTGGAGCGGAGGGCCGATCCTAGATACGCAGTATTTT. Translated, it gives CAWSGGPILDTQYF.